This T cell receptor (beta chain) was sequenced for a study of blood T cell repertoires in COVID-19. Turning to the study itself: T cells, B-cell-depleted T cells, or PBMCs supplied cDNA or gDNA.

Germline CDR1 MDHEN, CDR2 SYDVKM. V was trimmed by 3 bases and J by 7 bases, leaving 16 bases between them. This CDR3 is 16 amino acids long. Measured with immunoSEQ multiplex PCR; TCRdb has only the in-frame clones, and not every one. The data contain about 110,000 clones, around 83% of them singletons. Sequencing input: peripheral blood. The clonotype was recovered from a human donor in a cohort sampled during active COVID-19. The chain is built from TRBV28 and TRBJ1-6; possible D gene TRBD1, 5 bases. CDR3 sequence: CASSLRQSVFNSPLHF. DNA for the CDR3: TGTGCCAGCAGTTTGAGACAGTCGGTATTCAATTCACCCCTCCACTTT.